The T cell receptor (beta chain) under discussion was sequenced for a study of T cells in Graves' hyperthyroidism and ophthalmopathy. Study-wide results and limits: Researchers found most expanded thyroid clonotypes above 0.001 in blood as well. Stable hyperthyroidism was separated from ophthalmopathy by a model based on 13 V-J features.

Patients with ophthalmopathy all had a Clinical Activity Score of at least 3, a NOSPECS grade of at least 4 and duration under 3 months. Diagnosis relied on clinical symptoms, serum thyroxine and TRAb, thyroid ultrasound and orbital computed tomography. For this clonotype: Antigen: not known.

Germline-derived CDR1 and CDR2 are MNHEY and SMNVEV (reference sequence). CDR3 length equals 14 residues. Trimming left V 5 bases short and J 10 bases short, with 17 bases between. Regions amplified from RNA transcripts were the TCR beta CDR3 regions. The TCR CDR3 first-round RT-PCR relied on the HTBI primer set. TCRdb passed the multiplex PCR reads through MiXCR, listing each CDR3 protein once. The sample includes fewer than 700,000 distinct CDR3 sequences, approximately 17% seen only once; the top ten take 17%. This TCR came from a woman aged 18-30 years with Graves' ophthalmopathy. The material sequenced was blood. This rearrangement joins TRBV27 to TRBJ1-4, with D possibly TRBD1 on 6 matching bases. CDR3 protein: CASSIKGGLGKLFF. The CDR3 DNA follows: TGTGCCAGCAGTATTAAAGGGGGTTTAGGAAAACTGTTTTTT.